This TCR beta chain was found in a study of early T cells in non-severe SARS-CoV-2 infection (dated by TCRdb to the early 2020s). Regarding the study in general: Because TCR sequencing was done on bulk RNA from unsorted whole blood, the alpha and beta chains could not be paired. Overall study results and their limits: VDJdb matching was skewed toward anti-spike CD8 responses, so virus-specific expansions were likely underestimated and private and CD4 specificities were missed.

A case-control design nested within a healthcare worker cohort in London, UK, was used, with weekly nasopharyngeal swab PCR tests and blood sampling performed. Between 23 and 31 March 2020, the week of the UK lockdown, healthcare workers were enrolled and then followed up weekly for as long as 16 weeks. Receptor amplification or capture employed 5' RACE. Sequencer: NextSeq 500. To correct for sequencing error and PCR bias, the TCR library protocol tagged individual cDNA molecules with unique molecular identifiers. TCR alpha and beta chains were both sequenced, and the abundances of alpha and beta sequences in each sample were closely correlated with each other. Regarding the original processing steps: Decombinator V4 was used to perform V gene, J gene and CDR3 annotation of TCR sequences. Expanded TCRs were defined as changing significantly between any two time points under a Poisson model with p below 0.0001. TCR abundances were normalised to the total number of TCRs sequenced in each sample and reported as counts per million. MAIT TCRs were defined by TRAV1-2 paired with TRAJ12, TRAJ20 or TRAJ33, and iNKT TCRs by TRAV10 paired with TRAJ18. A search of VDJdb, accessed on 1 November 2021, was run for TCRs annotated to CMV, EBV and SARS-CoV-2, with TCRs annotated for multiple antigens excluded. TCRdb reran the public reads through fastp at Q25 and MiXCR, keeping productive beta chains. For every CDR3 protein sequence, its rows merge into one entry that carries the most common genes and DNA. TCRdb, not the original authors, processed these V and J calls. The sample contains just over 95,000 distinct CDR3 sequences, approximately 11% of them found a single time. The ten largest clones capture about 5% of the sample.

V trim: 6 bases; J trim: 2 bases; unmatched bases: 0. CDR1 is given as KGHSH and CDR2 as LQKENI, both from the germline V gene. The CDR3 runs 15 amino acids, cysteine and phenylalanine included. Of all the DNA, just the CDR3 is kept, 45 bases in frame from base 1. As regards this clonotype: Its antigen remains undetermined. No much larger clone is present one base from it, and per-base qualities are unavailable.

The sequence was collected from an adult who was a healthcare worker with PCR-confirmed SARS-CoV-2 infection or an uninfected control (not recorded which). The chain employs TRBV18 and TRBJ2-1, with 14 bases in between that match TRBD2. Source material: whole blood. Read as DNA, the sequence is TGTGCCAGCTCGACTAGCGGGGGGGCCTACAATGAGCAGTTCTTC. This is translated as CASSTSGGAYNEQFF.